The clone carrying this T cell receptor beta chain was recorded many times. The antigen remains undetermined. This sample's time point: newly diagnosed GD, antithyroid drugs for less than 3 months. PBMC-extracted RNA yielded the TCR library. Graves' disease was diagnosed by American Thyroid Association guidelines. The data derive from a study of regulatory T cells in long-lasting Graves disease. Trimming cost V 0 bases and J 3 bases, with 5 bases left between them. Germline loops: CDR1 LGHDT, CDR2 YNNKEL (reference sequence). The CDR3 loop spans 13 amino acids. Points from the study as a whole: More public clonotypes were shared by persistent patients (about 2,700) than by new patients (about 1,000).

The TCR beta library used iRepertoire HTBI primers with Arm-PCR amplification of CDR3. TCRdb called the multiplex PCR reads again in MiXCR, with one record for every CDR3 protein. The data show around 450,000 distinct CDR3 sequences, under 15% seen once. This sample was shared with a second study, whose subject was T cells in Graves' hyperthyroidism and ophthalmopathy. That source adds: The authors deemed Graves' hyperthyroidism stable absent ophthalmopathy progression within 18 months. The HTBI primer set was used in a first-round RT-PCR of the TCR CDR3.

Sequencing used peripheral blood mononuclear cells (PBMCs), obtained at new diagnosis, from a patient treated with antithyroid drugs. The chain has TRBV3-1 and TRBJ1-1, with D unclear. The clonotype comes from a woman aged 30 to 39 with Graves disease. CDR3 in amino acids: CASSQDGDTEAFF. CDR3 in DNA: TGTGCCAGCAGCCAAGATGGCGACACTGAAGCTTTCTTT.